A single sample is the source of the 29 T cell receptor beta chains below, sequenced in a study of blood T cells in healthy people across ages. A second PCR, run for roughly 7 to 12 cycles, used a sample-barcoded 5' primer plus a J-beta primer mix. TCRdb recomputed calls from the 5' RACE reads with MiXCR, one row per CDR3 protein. The sample comprises around 1,900,000 distinct CDR3 sequences, approximately 39% of which are singletons, and 23% rests with the top ten. Sequenced material: blood. Receptor source: a human donor in good health.

This clonotype was detected a few times. This chain uses TRBV10-3 with TRBJ2-2, with 9 bases identical to TRBD1. V shed 6 bases and J 3 bases; nucleotides not matched to a gene: 5. The CDR3 is 15 amino acids. Germline assignment: CDR1 ENHRY and CDR2 SYGVKD. The CDR3 is CAISRQGEDTGELFF. For the CDR3, the DNA is TGTGCCATCAGCCGACAGGGGGAAGACACCGGGGAGCTGTTTTTT.

This clonotype was observed a handful of times. V usage is TRBV7-2 and J usage is TRBJ1-2, with 7 nucleotides matching TRBD1. Germline CDR1 SGHTA, CDR2 FQGNSA. The CDR3 extends over 15 amino acids. The V and J ends lost 1 base and 8 bases, in that order; junction bases with no gene match: 10. CDR3 in DNA: TGTGCCAGCAGCTTAGGAGGGGGCGCTGGAGGAGGCTACACCTTC. Its translation: CASSLGGGAGGGYTF.

This clonotype was seen only a few times. V is TRBV7-2 and J is TRBJ1-4; D remains ambiguous. CDR1 SGHTA and CDR2 FQGNSA come from the germline V gene. The length of the CDR3 is 16 residues. Trimming stripped 5 bases from V and 5 bases from J, with 18 bases between. For the CDR3, the DNA is TGTGCCAGCAGCCCGCCGCGGGCCACGGGGAATGAAAAACTGTTTTTT. Translating gives CASSPPRATGNEKLFF.

The chain carries TRBV27 and TRBJ2-1; D unresolved. With 5 bases removed from V and 6 bases from J, the gap between germline ends came to 32 bases. Per germline, CDR1 MNHEY and CDR2 SMNVEV (reference sequence). The CDR3 has 20 amino acids. For the CDR3, the DNA is TGTGCCAGCAGTCTTCCCCCAGTTCACGTCGACCAAATGGATTTCAATGAGCAGTTCTTC. This gives the protein CASSLPPVHVDQMDFNEQFF.

The chain has TRBV5-6 and TRBJ1-1; D unclear. Germline V gene lookup returns CDR1 SGHDT and CDR2 YYEEEE. The CDR3 totals 15 residues. Trimming removed 1 base from V and 1 base from J, with 11 bases in between. CDR3 region: CASSLLGIRNTEAFF. CDR3 DNA sequence: TGTGCCAGCAGCTTGTTAGGGATCAGGAACACTGAAGCTTTCTTT.

The chain has TRBV6-2 or TRBV6-3 and TRBJ2-1; D gene ambiguous. CDR3 length: 13 amino acids. Germline V gives CDR1 MNHEY, CDR2 SVGEGT. Trimming stripped 10 bases from V and 3 bases from J, with 13 bases between. Here the CDR3 reads CATKGPYYNEQFF. DNA for the CDR3: TGTGCCACCAAAGGGCCCTACTACAATGAGCAGTTCTTC.

The chain joins TRBV25-1 to TRBJ1-1; no clear D. This CDR3 has 15 residues. CDR1 is MGHDK, CDR2 SYGVNS, per germline. V was trimmed by 2 bases and J by 1 base, leaving 11 bases between them. CDR3 protein: CASSEAAQPNTEAFF. The DNA for the CDR3 is TGTGCCAGCAGTGAAGCAGCACAGCCGAACACTGAAGCTTTCTTT.

Points on this clonotype: Possible read error: a much larger clone is one base away. This rearrangement joins TRBV7-9 to TRBJ1-4; 9 positions agree with TRBD1. There are 14 residues in the CDR3. Germline V lookup: CDR1 SEHNR, CDR2 FQNEAQ (reference sequence). This chain's CDR3 is CASSLQGAGEKRFF. In DNA form, the CDR3 reads TGTGCCAGCAGTTTACAGGGGGCAGGGGAAAAACGGTTTTTT.

CDR3 DNA sequence: TGTGCCAGCAGTATTTGGGCGGCAGATTTCTCTGGGGCCAACGTCCTGACTTTC. It codes for CASSIWAADFSGANVLTF. The chain couples TRBV12-3 or TRBV12-4 to TRBJ2-6, with D unresolved. Trimming stripped 5 bases from V and 0 bases from J, with 17 bases between. There are 18 residues in the CDR3.

The chain links TRBV2 to TRBJ2-7; TRBD1 might be the D (6 bases). Matching the DNA end better, TRBJ2-5 makes the J call doubtful. CDR1 SNHLY and CDR2 FYNNEI come from the germline V gene. The CDR3 covers 14 residues. The CDR3 loop is CASRDKQGFETQYF. Here the CDR3 DNA reads TGTGCCAGCAGGGATAAACAGGGATTCGAGACCCAGTACTTC.

V is TRBV4-1 and J is TRBJ2-7; tentatively, D is TRBD2 (5 bases). The CDR3 extends over 15 amino acids. The germline V gene encodes CDR1 MGHRA and CDR2 YSYEKL. Deletions cut 1 base from V and 0 bases from J, with 10 bases between. The CDR3 is CASSQALTSSYEQYF. The CDR3 DNA follows: TGCGCCAGCAGCCAAGCATTAACTAGCTCCTACGAGCAGTACTTC.

The rearrangement joins TRBV18 to TRBJ1-1; 7 nucleotides align to TRBD1. Germline values: CDR1 KGHSH, CDR2 LQKENI. The CDR3 consists of 14 residues. J gave up 7 bases and V 4 bases, and 9 bases lay outside the gene matches. The CDR3: CASSRDRLNSEAFF. CDR3 coding DNA: TGTGCCAGCTCACGGGACAGACTCAATAGTGAAGCTTTCTTT.

This sequence joins TRBV11-2 and TRBJ2-4, with TRBD2 matching over 10 bases. After removal of 2 bases from V and 8 bases from J, the junction contained 24 bases not matched to a gene. This CDR3 region has 21 residues. CDR1 is SGHAT and CDR2 is FQNNGV in the germline V gene. In nucleotides, the CDR3 is TGTGCCAGCAGCTTATTATCCTACACTACTAATCCTAGCGGGGGAAAGTACATTCAGTACTTC. It translates to CASSLLSYTTNPSGGKYIQYF.

The chain links TRBV6-2 or TRBV6-3 to TRBJ1-2, with TRBD1 identical over 7 bases. After removal of 6 bases from V and 3 bases from J, the junction contained 7 bases not matched to a gene. CDR1 is MNHEY and CDR2 is SVGEGT in the germline V gene. The CDR3 is 14 amino acids. In DNA form, the CDR3 reads TGTGCCAGCAGCGAAACAGGGGTTTACTATGGCTACACCTTC. It codes for CASSETGVYYGYTF.

As concerns this clonotype: An end of the junction differs from the germline gene, which may be a read error. V gene TRBV29-1 combines with J gene TRBJ2-4; D perhaps matches TRBD1 (6 bases). The CDR3 is 17 residues long. Germline assignment: CDR1 SQVTM and CDR2 ANQGSEA. As DNA, the CDR3 is TGCAGCGTTGGTTCGCGATTACAGGGCCACGGGAAAAATATTCAGTACTTC. The encoded protein is CSVGSRLQGHGKNIQYF. The entire variable domain, with the rest obtained from reference TRBV29-1 and TRBJ2-4, is as follows: SAVISQKPSRDICQRGTSLTIQCQVDSQVTMMFWYRQQPGQSLTLIATANQGSEATYESGFVIDKFPISRPNLTFSTLTVSNMSPEDSSIYLCSVGSRLQGHGKNIQYFGAGTRLSVL.

V and J are TRBV7-2 and TRBJ1-2; 11 nucleotides line up with TRBD1. The V and J ends lost 4 bases and 7 bases, in that order; junction bases with no gene match: 11. The CDR3 is made up of 16 amino acids. Germline assignment: CDR1 SGHTA and CDR2 FQGNSA. The CDR3 DNA is TGTGCCAGCAGCTCTTACGGACAGGGGGCTTCTGGTGGCTACACCTTC. Amino acids: CASSSYGQGASGGYTF.

This chain links TRBV6-1 with TRBJ2-1; 9 bases align to TRBD1. After removal of 8 bases from V and 7 bases from J, the junction contained 6 bases not matched to a gene. The germline V gene encodes CDR1 MNHNS and CDR2 SASEGT. The CDR3 totals 13 residues. The chain's CDR3 is CASGGTGLNEQFF. DNA for the CDR3: TGTGCCAGCGGGGGGACAGGGTTAAATGAGCAGTTCTTC.

The chain links TRBV6-5 to TRBJ1-5, with 10 bases fitting TRBD1. The ends lost 2 bases at V and 0 bases at J; junction bases unmatched: 10. CDR1 and CDR2 from the germline V gene are MNHEY and SVGAGI. The CDR3 has 19 residues. CDR3 protein: CASSYGTGVRMDSNQPQHF. Here the CDR3 DNA reads TGTGCCAGCAGTTACGGGACAGGGGTCCGAATGGATAGCAATCAGCCCCAGCATTTT.

The V call is TRBV20-1, the J call TRBJ1-2, with a weak D call TRBD1 (6 bases). Deletions cut 4 bases from V and 7 bases from J, with 7 bases between. This CDR3 spans 10 amino acids. Germline V CDR1 and CDR2: DFQATT, SNEGSKA (reference sequence). The CDR3 DNA sequence: TGCAGTGCTATCAGGGGTGGCTACACCTTC. It encodes CSAIRGGYTF.

The chain joins TRBV5-1 to TRBJ2-6; D may match TRBD1 or TRBD2 (6 bases each). Trimming cost V 1 base and J 3 bases, with 20 bases left between them. Germline lookup yields CDR1 SGHRS and CDR2 YFSETQ. This CDR3 has 19 amino acids. The CDR3 spells CASSLRPVGGLSGANVLTF. CDR3 DNA: TGCGCCAGCAGCTTGCGGCCCGTAGGGGGGCTCAGTGGGGCCAACGTCCTGACTTTC. The full variable domain, its missing parts supplied by reference TRBV5-1 and TRBJ2-6, is KAGVTQTPRYLIKTRGQQVTLSCSPISGHRSVSWYQQTPGQGLQFLFEYFSETQRNKGNFPGRFSGRQFSNSRSEMNVSTLELGDSALYLCASSLRPVGGLSGANVLTFGAGSRLTVL.

This clonotype was seen a handful of times. Here the CDR3 DNA reads TGTGCCAGCAGCCAGGTGGACAGCCTAAAATATGGCTACACCTTC. It codes for CASSQVDSLKYGYTF. V and J are TRBV14 and TRBJ1-2; D perhaps matches TRBD1 (6 bases). Germline V gene lookup returns CDR1 SGHDN and CDR2 FVKESK. The CDR3 extends over 15 amino acids. Trimming removed 3 bases at V and 5 bases at J, with 16 bases between.

This rearrangement joins TRBV27 to TRBJ2-3; tentative D call: TRBD2 (6 bases). CDR1 MNHEY and CDR2 SMNVEV come from the germline V gene (reference sequence). Trimming took off 5 bases at V and 2 bases at J, with 17 bases between the two ends. The CDR3 has 16 residues. The CDR3 DNA sequence: TGTGCCAGCAGTACGTATAGCGGACATATCACAGATACGCAGTATTTT. Its translation: CASSTYSGHITDTQYF.

The genes are TRBV3-1 and TRBJ2-1; tentatively, D is TRBD1 (7 bases). Per the germline V gene, CDR1 is LGHDT and CDR2 is YNNKEL (reference sequence). V dropped 2 bases and J dropped 6 bases, with 14 bases sitting between them. The CDR3 consists of 15 residues. Here the CDR3 DNA reads TGTGCCAGCAGCCAATTCCAGGGGGGAATCAATGAGCAGTTCTTC. Translation: CASSQFQGGINEQFF.

This clonotype appeared a few times. The chain is built from TRBV9 and TRBJ2-1, with no clear D. The V end was cut by 2 bases, the J end by 6 bases, with 6 bases between. Germline V gene sequence: CDR1 SGDLS, CDR2 YYNGEE. This CDR3 has 12 amino acids. In nucleotides, the CDR3 is TGTGCCAGCAGCGTCGATATCAATGAGCAGTTCTTC. Protein sequence: CASSVDINEQFF.

J is TRBJ2-4 and V is TRBV12-3 or TRBV12-4; D unclear. The J call is uncertain, as TRBJ2-7 better fits the DNA end. The CDR3 is made up of 11 amino acids. The CDR3 region has the DNA TGTGCCAGCGGATCGCTTTACGAGCAGTACTTC. Protein product: CASGSLYEQYF.

The rearrangement uses TRBV20-1 and TRBJ1-5; no definite D call. Germline-derived CDR1 and CDR2 are DFQATT and SNEGSKA (reference sequence). CDR3 length equals 13 residues. V was pared by 2 bases and J by 4 bases, with 9 bases between. CDR3 protein: CSARRQLNQPQHF. DNA of the CDR3: TGCAGTGCTAGAAGGCAGCTTAATCAGCCCCAGCATTTT.

The sample holds a few counts of this clonotype. The chain has TRBV5-8 and TRBJ2-7, with TRBD1 matching 8 bases. CDR1 and CDR2 (germline): SGHTS, YDEGEE. CDR3 length equals 12 residues. V trimming: 9 bases; J trimming: 3 bases; junction bases outside the gene matches: 5. The CDR3 DNA sequence: TGTGCCACGCGGACAGGGATCTACGAGCAGTACTTC. Its translation is CATRTGIYEQYF.

The chain combines TRBV20-1 with TRBJ1-1; D not resolved. The CDR3 has 16 amino acids. The V gene lost 0 bases and the J gene lost 3 bases, with 17 bases spanning the gap. CDR1 is DFQATT, CDR2 SNEGSKA, per germline (reference sequence). The CDR3 protein is CSARDMVRGGYTEAFF. The CDR3 nucleotides are TGCAGTGCTAGAGATATGGTCCGGGGAGGGTACACTGAAGCTTTCTTT.

This clonotype was observed a few times. The V gene is TRBV4-1, the J gene TRBJ2-3, with unresolved D. Between the trimmed V and J ends, which lost 2 bases and 5 bases, there was a span of 5 bases. Germline V gene data show CDR1 as MGHRA and CDR2 as YSYEKL. This CDR3 has 12 amino acids. Written as DNA, the CDR3 is TGCGCCAGCAGCCAACCGATAGATACGCAGTATTTT. Its translation: CASSQPIDTQYF.